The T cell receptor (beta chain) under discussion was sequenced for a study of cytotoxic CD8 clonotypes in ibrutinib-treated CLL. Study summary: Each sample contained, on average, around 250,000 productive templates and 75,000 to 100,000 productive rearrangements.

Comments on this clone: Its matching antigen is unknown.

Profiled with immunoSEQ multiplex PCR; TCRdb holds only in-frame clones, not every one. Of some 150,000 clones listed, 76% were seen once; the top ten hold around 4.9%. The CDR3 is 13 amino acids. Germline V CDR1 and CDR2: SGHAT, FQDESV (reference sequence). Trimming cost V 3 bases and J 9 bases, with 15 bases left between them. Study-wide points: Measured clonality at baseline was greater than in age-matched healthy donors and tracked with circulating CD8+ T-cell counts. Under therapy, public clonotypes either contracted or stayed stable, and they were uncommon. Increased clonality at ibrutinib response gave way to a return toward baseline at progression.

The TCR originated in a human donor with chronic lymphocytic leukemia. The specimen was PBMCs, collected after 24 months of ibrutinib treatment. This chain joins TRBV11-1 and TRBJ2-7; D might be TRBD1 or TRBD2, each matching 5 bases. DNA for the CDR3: TGTGCCAGCAGCTTGGGGACCCCCTCAAGGCAGTACTTC. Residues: CASSLGTPSRQYF. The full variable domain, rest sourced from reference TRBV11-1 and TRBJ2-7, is EAEVAQSPRYKITEKSQAVAFWCDPISGHATLYWYRQILGQGPELLVQFQDESVVDDSQLPKDRFSAERLKGVDSTLKIQPAELGDSAMYLCASSLGTPSRQYFGPGTRLTVT.